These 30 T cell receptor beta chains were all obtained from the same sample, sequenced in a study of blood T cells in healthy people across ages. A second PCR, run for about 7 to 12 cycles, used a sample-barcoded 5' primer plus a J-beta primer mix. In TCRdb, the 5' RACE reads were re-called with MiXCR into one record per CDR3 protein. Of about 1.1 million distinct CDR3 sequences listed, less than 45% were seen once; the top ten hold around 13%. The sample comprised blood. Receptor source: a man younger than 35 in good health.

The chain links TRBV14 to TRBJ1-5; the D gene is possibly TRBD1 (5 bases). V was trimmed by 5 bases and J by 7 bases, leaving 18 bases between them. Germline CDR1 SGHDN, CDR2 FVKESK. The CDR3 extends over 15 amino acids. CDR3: CASSLRATGGQPQHF. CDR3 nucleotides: TGTGCCAGCAGCTTGCGGGCTACAGGCGGGCAGCCCCAGCATTTT.

CDR3 in amino acids: CASSKGRRVANEKLFF. DNA for the CDR3: TGTGCCAGCAGCAAAGGAAGGAGGGTGGCTAATGAAAAACTGTTTTTT. The chain joins TRBV21-1 to TRBJ1-4. TRBV21-1 is noted as a pseudogene. The length of the CDR3 is 16 residues.

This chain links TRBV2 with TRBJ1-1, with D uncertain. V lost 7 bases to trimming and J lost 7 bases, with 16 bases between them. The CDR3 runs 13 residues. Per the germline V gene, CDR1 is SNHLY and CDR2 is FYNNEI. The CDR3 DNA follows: TGTGCCAGCACTAAATGGGTTTCCGGTGAAGCTTTCTTT. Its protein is CASTKWVSGEAFF.

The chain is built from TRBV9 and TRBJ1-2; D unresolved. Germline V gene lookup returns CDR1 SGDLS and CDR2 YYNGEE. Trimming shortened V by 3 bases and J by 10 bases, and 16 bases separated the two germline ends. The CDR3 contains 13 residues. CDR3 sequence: CASSATEAGTYTF. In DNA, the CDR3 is TGTGCCAGCAGCGCAACGGAGGCAGGAACCTACACCTTC.

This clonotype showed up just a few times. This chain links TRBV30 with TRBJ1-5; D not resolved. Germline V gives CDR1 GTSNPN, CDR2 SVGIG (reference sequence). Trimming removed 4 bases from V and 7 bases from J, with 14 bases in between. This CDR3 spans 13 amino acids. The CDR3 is CAWTQGSGQPQHF. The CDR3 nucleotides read TGTGCCTGGACTCAAGGGAGCGGACAGCCCCAGCATTTT. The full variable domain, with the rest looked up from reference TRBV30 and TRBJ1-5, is SQTIHQWPATLVQPVGSPLSLECTVEGTSNPNLYWYRQAAGRGLQLLFYSVGIGQISSEVPQNLSASRPQDRQFILSSKKLLLSDSGFYLCAWTQGSGQPQHFGDGTRLSIL.

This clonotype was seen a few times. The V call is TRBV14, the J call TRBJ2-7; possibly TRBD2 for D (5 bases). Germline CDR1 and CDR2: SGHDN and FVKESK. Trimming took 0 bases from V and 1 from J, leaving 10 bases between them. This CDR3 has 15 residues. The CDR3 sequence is CASSQDSGLSYEQYF. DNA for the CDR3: TGTGCCAGCAGCCAAGATTCGGGGTTATCCTACGAGCAGTACTTC.

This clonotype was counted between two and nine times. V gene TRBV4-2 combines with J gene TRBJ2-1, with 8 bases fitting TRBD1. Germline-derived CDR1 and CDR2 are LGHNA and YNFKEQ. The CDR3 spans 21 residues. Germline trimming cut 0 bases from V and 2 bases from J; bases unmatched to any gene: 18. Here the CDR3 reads CASSQDAHVRRTGITYNEQFF. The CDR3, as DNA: TGTGCCAGCAGCCAAGATGCCCATGTAAGAAGGACAGGGATTACCTACAATGAGCAGTTCTTC.

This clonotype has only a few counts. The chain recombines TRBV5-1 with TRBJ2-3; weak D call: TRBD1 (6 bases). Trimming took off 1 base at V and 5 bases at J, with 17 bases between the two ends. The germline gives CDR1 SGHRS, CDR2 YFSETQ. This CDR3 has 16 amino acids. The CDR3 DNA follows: TGCGCCAGCAGCTTGATGAACCGGGACAATGAAGATACGCAGTATTTT. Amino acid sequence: CASSLMNRDNEDTQYF.

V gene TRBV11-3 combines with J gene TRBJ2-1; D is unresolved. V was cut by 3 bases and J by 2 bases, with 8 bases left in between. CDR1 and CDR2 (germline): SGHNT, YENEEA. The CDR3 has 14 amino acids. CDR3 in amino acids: CASSFQSTYNEQFF. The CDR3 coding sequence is TGTGCCAGCAGCTTCCAGTCCACCTACAATGAGCAGTTCTTC. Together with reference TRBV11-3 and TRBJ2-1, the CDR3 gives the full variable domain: EAGVVQSPRYKIIEKKQPVAFWCNPISGHNTLYWYLQNLGQGPELLIRYENEEAVDDSQLPKDRFSAERLKGVDSTLKIQPAELGDSAVYLCASSFQSTYNEQFFGPGTRLTVL.

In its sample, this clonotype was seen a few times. In nucleotides, the CDR3 is TGTGCCAGCAGCCAAGACTTGTACCAAGAGACCCAGTACTTC. It is translated as CASSQDLYQETQYF. The chain employs TRBV3-1 and TRBJ2-5; D gene uncertain. From germline, CDR1 is LGHDT and CDR2 YNNKEL (reference sequence). This CDR3 region has 14 residues. With 0 bases removed from V and 0 bases from J, the gap between germline ends came to 5 bases.

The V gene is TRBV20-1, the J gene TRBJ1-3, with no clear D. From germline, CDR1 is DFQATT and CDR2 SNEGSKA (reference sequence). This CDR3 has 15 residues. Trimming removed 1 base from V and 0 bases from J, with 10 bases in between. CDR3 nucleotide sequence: TGCAGTGCTAGAGTTGGCACCGTCTCTGGAAACACCATATATTTT. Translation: CSARVGTVSGNTIYF.

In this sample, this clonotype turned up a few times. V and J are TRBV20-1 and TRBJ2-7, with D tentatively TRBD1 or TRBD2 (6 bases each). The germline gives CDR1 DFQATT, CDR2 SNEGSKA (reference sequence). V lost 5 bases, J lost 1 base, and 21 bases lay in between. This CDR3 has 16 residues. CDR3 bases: TGCAGTGCTCCGGAAGGGCTCCGGGGGCGATCCTACGAGCAGTACTTC. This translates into CSAPEGLRGRSYEQYF.

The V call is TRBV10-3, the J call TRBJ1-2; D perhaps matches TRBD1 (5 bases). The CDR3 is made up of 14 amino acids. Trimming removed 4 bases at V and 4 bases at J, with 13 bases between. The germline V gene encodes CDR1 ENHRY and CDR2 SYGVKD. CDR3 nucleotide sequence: TGTGCCATCAGTGGTAAAGGGGCGACCTATGGCTACACCTTC. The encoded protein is CAISGKGATYGYTF.

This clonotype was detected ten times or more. The CDR3 coding sequence is TGTGCCAGCAGTTTCGTGGGGGGGCGTGAGCAGTTCTTC. Its protein is CASSFVGGREQFF. V gene TRBV12-3 or TRBV12-4 combines with J gene TRBJ2-1; a weak D match, TRBD2 (7 bases). This CDR3 spans 13 amino acids. V lost 3 bases to trimming and J lost 9 bases, with 12 bases between them.

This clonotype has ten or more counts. CDR3 nucleotides: TGTGCCATCAGTCCGGCGGCCGAATACAATGAGCAGTTCTTC. Translating gives CAISPAAEYNEQFF. This chain connects TRBV10-3 to TRBJ2-1; D gene uncertain. Germline CDR1 ENHRY, CDR2 SYGVKD. V was cut by 5 bases and J by 4 bases, with 12 bases left in between. The CDR3 runs 14 residues.

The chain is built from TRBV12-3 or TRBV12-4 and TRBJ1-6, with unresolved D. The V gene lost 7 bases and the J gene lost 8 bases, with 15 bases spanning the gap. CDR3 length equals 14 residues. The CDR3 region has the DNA TGTGCCAGCACCTTCGACCCGACGGATTCACCCCTCCACTTT. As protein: CASTFDPTDSPLHF.

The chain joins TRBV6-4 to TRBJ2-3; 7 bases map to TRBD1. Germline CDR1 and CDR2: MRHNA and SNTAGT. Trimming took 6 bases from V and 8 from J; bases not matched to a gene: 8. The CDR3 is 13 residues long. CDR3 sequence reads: CASSLDREGTQYF. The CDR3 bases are TGTGCCAGCAGCCTCGACAGGGAAGGTACGCAGTATTTT.

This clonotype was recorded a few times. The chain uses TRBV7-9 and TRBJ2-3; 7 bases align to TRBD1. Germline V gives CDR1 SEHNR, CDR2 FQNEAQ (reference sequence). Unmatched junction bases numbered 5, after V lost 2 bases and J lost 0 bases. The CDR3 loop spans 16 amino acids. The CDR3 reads CASSLKGAHSTDTQYF. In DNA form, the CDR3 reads TGTGCCAGCAGCTTAAAGGGGGCCCATAGCACAGATACGCAGTATTTT.

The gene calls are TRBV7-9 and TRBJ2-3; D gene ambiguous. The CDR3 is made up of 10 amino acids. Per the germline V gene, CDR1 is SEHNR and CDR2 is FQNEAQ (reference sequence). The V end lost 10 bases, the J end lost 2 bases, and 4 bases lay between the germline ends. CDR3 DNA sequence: TGTGCCACCATCACAGATACGCAGTATTTT. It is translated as CATITDTQYF.

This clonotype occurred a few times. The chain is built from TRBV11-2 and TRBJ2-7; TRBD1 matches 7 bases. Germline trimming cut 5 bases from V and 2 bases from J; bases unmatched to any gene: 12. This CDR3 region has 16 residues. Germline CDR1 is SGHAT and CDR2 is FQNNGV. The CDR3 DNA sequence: TGTGCCAGCAGCCCAATCAACCGACAGGGTACCTACGAGCAGTACTTC. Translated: CASSPINRQGTYEQYF.

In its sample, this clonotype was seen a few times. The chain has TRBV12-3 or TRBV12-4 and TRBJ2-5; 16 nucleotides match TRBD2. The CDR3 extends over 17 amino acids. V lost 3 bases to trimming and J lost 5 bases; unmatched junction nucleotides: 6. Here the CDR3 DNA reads TGTGCCAGCAGTTTCTCAGGGACTAGCGGGGGGGCGGAGACCCAGTACTTC. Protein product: CASSFSGTSGGAETQYF.

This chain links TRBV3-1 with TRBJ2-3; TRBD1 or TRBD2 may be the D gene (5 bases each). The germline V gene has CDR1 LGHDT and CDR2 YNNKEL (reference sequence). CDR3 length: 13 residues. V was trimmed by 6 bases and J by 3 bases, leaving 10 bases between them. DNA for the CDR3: TGTGCCAGCAGTCGGGACCAAACAGATACGCAGTATTTT. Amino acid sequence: CASSRDQTDTQYF.

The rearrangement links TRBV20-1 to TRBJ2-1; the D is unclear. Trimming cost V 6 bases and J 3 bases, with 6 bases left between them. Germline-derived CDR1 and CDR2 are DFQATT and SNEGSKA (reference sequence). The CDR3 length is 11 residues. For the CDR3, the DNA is TGCAGTGCCGAAGACTACAATGAGCAGTTCTTC. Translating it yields CSAEDYNEQFF.

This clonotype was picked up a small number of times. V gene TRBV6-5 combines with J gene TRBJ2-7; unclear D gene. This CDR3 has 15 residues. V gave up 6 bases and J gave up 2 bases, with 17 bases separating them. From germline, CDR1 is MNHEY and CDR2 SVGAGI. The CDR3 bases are TGTGCCAGCAGACAAAAAGCTGGGCTTGCCTACGAGCAGTACTTC. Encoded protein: CASRQKAGLAYEQYF.

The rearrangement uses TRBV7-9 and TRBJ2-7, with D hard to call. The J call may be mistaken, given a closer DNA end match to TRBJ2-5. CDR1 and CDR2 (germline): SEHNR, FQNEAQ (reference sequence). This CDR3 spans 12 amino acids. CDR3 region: CASSTTEETQYF. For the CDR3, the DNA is TGTGCCAGCAGCACTACGGAAGAGACCCAGTACTTC.

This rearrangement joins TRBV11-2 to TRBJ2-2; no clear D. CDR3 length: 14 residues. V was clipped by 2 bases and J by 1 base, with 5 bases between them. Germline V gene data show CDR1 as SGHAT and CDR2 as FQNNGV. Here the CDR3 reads CASSLHRNTGELFF. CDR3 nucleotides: TGTGCCAGCAGCTTACATCGGAACACCGGGGAGCTGTTTTTT.

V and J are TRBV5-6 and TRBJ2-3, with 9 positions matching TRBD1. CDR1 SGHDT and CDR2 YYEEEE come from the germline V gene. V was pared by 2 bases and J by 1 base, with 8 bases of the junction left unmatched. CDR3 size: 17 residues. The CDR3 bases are TGTGCCAGCAGCTTCGGAACAGGGGGCTTTGGCACAGATACGCAGTATTTT. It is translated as CASSFGTGGFGTDTQYF.

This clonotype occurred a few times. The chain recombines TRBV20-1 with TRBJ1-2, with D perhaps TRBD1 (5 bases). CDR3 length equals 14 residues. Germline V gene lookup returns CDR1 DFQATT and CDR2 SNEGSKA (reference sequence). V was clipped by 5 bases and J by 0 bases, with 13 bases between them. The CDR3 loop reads CSAGLGTANYGYTF. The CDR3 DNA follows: TGCAGTGCTGGCCTAGGGACCGCTAACTATGGCTACACCTTC.

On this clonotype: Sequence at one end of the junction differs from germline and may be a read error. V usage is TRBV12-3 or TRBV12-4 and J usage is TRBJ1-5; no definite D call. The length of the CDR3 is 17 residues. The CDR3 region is CAGSLRSWGTSNQPQHF. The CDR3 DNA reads TGTGCCGGCAGTTTAAGAAGTTGGGGAACCAGCAATCAGCCCCAGCATTTT.

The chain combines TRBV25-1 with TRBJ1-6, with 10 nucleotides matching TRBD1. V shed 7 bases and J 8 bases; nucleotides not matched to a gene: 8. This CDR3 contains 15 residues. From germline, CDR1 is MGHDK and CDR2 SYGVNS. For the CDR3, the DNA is TGTGCCAGCATTCCGGCGGGGACAGGGGATTCACCCCTCCACTTT. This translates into CASIPAGTGDSPLHF.